The 14 T cell receptor beta chains below come from one sample, sequenced in a study of T cells in women clearing cervical HPV infection. Clones were sequenced by immunoSEQ multiplex PCR, and TCRdb holds only the in-frame ones, with some missing. The sample totals some 20,000 clones. Sequences were obtained from blood buffy coat. The receptors were gathered from a woman between 18 and 69 years old with a cervical HPV16 infection that either progressed to CIN3+ or cleared (not recorded which).

As for this clone: The observed sequence ends 3 residues before the CDR3 terminus, with the missing tail filled in from the germline J gene. The V call is TRBV5-1, the J call TRBJ2-2; D may be TRBD2 (7 bases). Trimming cost V 2 bases and J 3 bases, with 14 bases left between them. The germline CDR1 and CDR2 sequences are SGHRS and YFSETQ. The length of the CDR3 is 16 residues. Incomplete CDR3 DNA: TGCGCCAGCAGCTTTAGGGCGGGGGCCTACACCGGGGAG. Its protein product is CASSFRAGAYTGE. Given in full, the CDR3 is CASSFRAGAYTGELFF. The entire variable domain, with the rest obtained from reference TRBV5-1 and TRBJ2-2, is as follows: KAGVTQTPRYLIKTRGQQVTLSCSPISGHRSVSWYQQTPGQGLQFLFEYFSETQRNKGNFPGRFSGRQFSNSRSEMNVSTLELGDSALYLCASSFRAGAYTGELFFGEGSRLTVL.

A note on this clone: The CDR3 end lies 3 residues beyond the end of the read and is filled in from the germline J gene. The rearrangement uses TRBV19 and TRBJ2-1; the D gene is possibly TRBD1 (6 bases). The V gene lost 3 bases and the J gene lost 5 bases, with 11 bases spanning the gap. Germline V CDR1 and CDR2: LNHDA, SQIVND (reference sequence). The CDR3 totals 14 residues. CDR3 DNA (partial): TGTGCCAGTAGTATCGGACAGATAAACAATGAG. Its translation: CASSIGQINNE. The whole CDR3 sequence is CASSIGQINNEQFF.

As for this clone: The read halts 3 residues ahead of the CDR3 end, with the missing end drawn from the germline J gene. The chain has TRBV18 and TRBJ1-1; 10 nucleotides agree with TRBD1. There are 16 residues in the CDR3. Germline-derived CDR1 and CDR2 are KGHSH and LQKENI. The J segment lost 1 base and the V segment lost 3 bases, leaving 5 bases of the junction unmatched. The DNA read from the CDR3 is TGTGCCAGCTCACCGACGACAGGGGGCGGGAACACTGAA. It yields the protein CASSPTTGGGNTE. The entire CDR3 reads CASSPTTGGGNTEAFF.

As for this clone: At one end the junction does not follow the germline gene, possibly because of a read error. The CDR3 end falls 3 residues outside the read, so it is completed with the germline J gene. The chain recombines TRBV11-3 with TRBJ2-2, with TRBD1 matching over 8 bases. CDR3 length: 14 amino acids. Germline CDR1 is SGHNT and CDR2 is YENEEA. The CDR3 sequence is CASSSTGVDGKLFF. The DNA read from the CDR3 is TGTGCCAGCAGTTCGACAGGGGTGGACGGGAAG. The whole variable domain, filled in from reference TRBV11-3 and TRBJ2-2, reads EAGVVQSPRYKIIEKKQPVAFWCNPISGHNTLYWYLQNLGQGPELLIRYENEEAVDDSQLPKDRFSAERLKGVDSTLKIQPAELGDSAVYLCASSSTGVDGKLFFGEGSRLTVL.

About this clone itself: The CDR3 goes on 3 residues after the read ends, and that part is filled in from the germline J gene. The rearrangement uses TRBV30 and TRBJ2-3, with TRBD1 as a possible D gene (6 bases). CDR1 and CDR2 (germline): GTSNPN, SVGIG (reference sequence). This CDR3 has 14 residues. The CDR3 DNA, read in part, is TGTGCCTGGAGTCCAGGACAGACTATTCAGCCG. Encoded protein: CAWSPGQTIQP. The full CDR3 reads CAWSPGQTIQPQYF.

This clone registers medium-sized by frequency. The read terminates 3 residues before the CDR3 end, so the remaining end is supplied by the germline J gene. The chain combines TRBV20-1 with TRBJ2-3; D unclear. The CDR3 extends over 14 amino acids. V was shortened by 0 bases and J by 0 bases, with 7 bases between the two germline ends. Germline-derived CDR1 and CDR2 are DFQATT and SNEGSKA (reference sequence). CDR3 amino acids: CSARDIVSTDTQYF. The CDR3 DNA, read in part, is TGCAGTGCTAGAGATATAGTAAGCACAGATACG.

Concerning this clone itself: The DNA ends 3 residues before the CDR3 does, and the rest of the CDR3 is filled in from the germline J gene. The V and J genes are TRBV10-3 and TRBJ2-3; D remains unclear. The CDR3 length is 13 residues. Trimming pared 6 bases from V and 0 bases from J, leaving 7 bases between. Per the germline V gene, CDR1 is ENHRY and CDR2 is SYGVKD. CDR3: CAIRNSSTDTQYF. The CDR3 bases that were read are TGTGCCATCAGGAACTCTAGCACAGATACG.

This clone is labeled medium-sized based on frequency. The CDR3 is cut off 3 residues early in the read; its end comes from the germline J gene. The rearrangement joins TRBV29-1 to TRBJ2-4; D possibly corresponds to TRBD1 (5 bases). The CDR3 is made up of 11 amino acids. Germline V gene lookup returns CDR1 SQVTM and CDR2 ANQGSEA. The CDR3 region is CSAGQPPHQYF. Partial CDR3 DNA: TGCAGCGCCGGACAACCCCCGCAT.

Details on this clone: Sequencing ends 3 residues short of the CDR3 end; the germline J gene provides the rest. The gene calls are TRBV5-4 and TRBJ2-2, with no clear D. The CDR3 consists of 14 residues. The V gene lost 0 bases and the J gene lost 1 base, with 4 bases spanning the gap. In germline, CDR1 is SGHNT, CDR2 YYREEE (reference sequence). This CDR3 is CASSLELNTGELFF. The covered CDR3 bases are TGTGCCAGCAGCTTGGAACTGAACACCGGGGAG.

A word on this clone: From the germline J gene comes the end of the CDR3, since the read stops 3 residues before it. The gene calls are TRBV23-1 and TRBJ1-5, with D uncertain. TRBV23-1 is an open reading frame, and its role is uncertain. The length of the CDR3 is 14 residues. V was shortened by 6 bases and J by 6 bases, with 15 bases between the two germline ends. CDR3 residues: CASSPGRRVQPQHF. Partial CDR3 DNA: TGCGCCAGCAGCCCTGGTAGGCGGGTTCAGCCC.

With respect to this clone: The read ends 3 residues shy of where the CDR3 ends; the end is completed using the germline J gene. The J gene is TRBJ1-6, the V gene TRBV7-9; TRBD1 aligns across 10 bases. V lost 4 bases to trimming and J lost 8 bases; unmatched junction nucleotides: 2. The CDR3 sequence is 14 residues long. Germline lookup yields CDR1 SEHNR and CDR2 FQNEAQ (reference sequence). Partial CDR3 DNA: TGTGCCAGCAGCTCCGGGACAGGGGATTCACCC. Its protein is CASSSGTGDSP. From start to end, the CDR3 is CASSSGTGDSPLHF.

Notes on this clone: The CDR3 is cut off 3 residues early in the read; its end comes from the germline J gene. The chain links TRBV10-3 to TRBJ2-6; no reliable D call. Germline lookup yields CDR1 ENHRY and CDR2 SYGVKD. The V end was cut by 3 bases, the J end by 0 bases, with 3 bases between. The CDR3 loop spans 14 amino acids. CDR3 protein: CAISDNSGANVLTF. The DNA read from the CDR3 is TGTGCCATCAGTGACAACTCTGGGGCCAACGTC.

As regards this clone: The read terminates 3 residues ahead of where the CDR3 ends, so the germline J gene completes it. V usage is TRBV20-1 and J usage is TRBJ2-5; 8 bases line up with TRBD1. Trimming cost V 3 bases and J 5 bases; bases outside gene matches: 8. CDR3 length equals 14 residues. CDR1 is DFQATT and CDR2 is SNEGSKA in the germline V gene (reference sequence). CDR3 bases read: TGCAGTGCTAGTAGGGCAGGGGGCGGGGAGACC. Translated: CSASRAGGGET. The CDR3, in full, reads CSASRAGGGETQYF.

To note about this clone: The read gets to within 3 residues of the CDR3 end, and the germline J gene fills in the rest. The sample carries other DNA sequences with the same CDR3. The rearrangement uses TRBV20-1 and TRBJ2-1; TRBD2 matches at 8 bases. The V segment lost 3 bases and the J segment 7 bases; nucleotides outside the gene matches: 5. From germline, CDR1 is DFQATT and CDR2 SNEGSKA (reference sequence). This CDR3 comprises 13 residues. The CDR3 loop is CSASGGAGNEQFF. The DNA read from the CDR3 is TGCAGTGCTAGCGGGGGGGCGGGTAATGAG.